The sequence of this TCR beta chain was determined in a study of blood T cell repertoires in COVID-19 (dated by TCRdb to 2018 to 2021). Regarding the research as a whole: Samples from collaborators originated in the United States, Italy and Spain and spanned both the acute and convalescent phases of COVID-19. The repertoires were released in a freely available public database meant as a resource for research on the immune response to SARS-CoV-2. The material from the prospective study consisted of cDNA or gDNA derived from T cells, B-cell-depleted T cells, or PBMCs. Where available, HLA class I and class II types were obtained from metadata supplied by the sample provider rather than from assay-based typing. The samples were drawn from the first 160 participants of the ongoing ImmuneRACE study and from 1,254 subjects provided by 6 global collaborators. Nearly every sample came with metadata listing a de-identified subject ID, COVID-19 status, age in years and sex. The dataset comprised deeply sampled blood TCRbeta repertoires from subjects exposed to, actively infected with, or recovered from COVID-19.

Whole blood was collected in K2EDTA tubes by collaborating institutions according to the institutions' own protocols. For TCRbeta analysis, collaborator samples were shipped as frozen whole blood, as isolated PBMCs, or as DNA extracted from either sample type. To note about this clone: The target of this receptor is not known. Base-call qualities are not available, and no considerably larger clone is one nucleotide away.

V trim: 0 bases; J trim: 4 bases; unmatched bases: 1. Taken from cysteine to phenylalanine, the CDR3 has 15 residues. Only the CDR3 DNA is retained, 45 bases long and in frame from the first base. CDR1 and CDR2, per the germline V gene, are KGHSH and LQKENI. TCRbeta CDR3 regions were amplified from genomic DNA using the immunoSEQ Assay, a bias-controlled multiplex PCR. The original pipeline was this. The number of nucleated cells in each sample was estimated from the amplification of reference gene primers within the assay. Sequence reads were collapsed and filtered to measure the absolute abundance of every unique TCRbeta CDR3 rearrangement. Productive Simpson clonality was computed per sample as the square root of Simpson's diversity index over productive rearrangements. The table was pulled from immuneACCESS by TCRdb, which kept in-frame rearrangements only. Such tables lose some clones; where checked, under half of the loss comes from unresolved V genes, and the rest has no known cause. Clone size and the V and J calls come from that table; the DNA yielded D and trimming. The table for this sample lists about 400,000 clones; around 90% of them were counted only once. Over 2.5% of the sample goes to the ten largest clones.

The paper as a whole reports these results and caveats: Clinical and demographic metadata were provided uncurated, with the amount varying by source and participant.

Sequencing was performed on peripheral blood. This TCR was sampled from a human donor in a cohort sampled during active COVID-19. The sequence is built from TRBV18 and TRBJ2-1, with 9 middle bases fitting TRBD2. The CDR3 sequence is CASSPPRGGYNEQFF. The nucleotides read TGTGCCAGCTCACCACCGCGGGGGGGATACAATGAGCAGTTCTTC.